This T cell receptor beta chain was obtained from a study of blood T cell repertoires in COVID-19. Original analysis: Reference gene primer amplification in the assay estimated nucleated cell counts. TCRdb's copy holds only in-frame clones and misses some; the assay was immunoSEQ multiplex PCR. D and trimming were read from the DNA, whereas the V and J calls and clone size are those reported in that table. The repertoire includes roughly 220,000 clones, 65% to 85% of them detected once, and around 4.7% sits in the top ten. Across under 25 US areas, participants ranged in age from roughly 18 to 95 years. Clinical history reported by participants formed the basis on which cohorts were assigned. CDR1 SNHLY and CDR2 FYNNEI come from the germline V gene. This CDR3 spans 12 amino acids. Deletions cut 5 bases from V and 7 bases from J, with 6 bases between.

The sample comprised PBMCs or T cells enriched from blood (not recorded which). The source is a man aged 25 to 40 with acute COVID-19. This chain uses TRBV2 with TRBJ1-6; TRBD1 might be the D (5 bases). Here the CDR3 reads CASSSGNSPLHF. The DNA for the CDR3 is TGTGCCAGCAGTTCAGGGAATTCACCCCTCCACTTT.